These 26 T cell receptor beta chains came from one sample sequenced in a study of T cells expressing NK-cell markers. From the 5' RACE reads, TCRdb lists one entry per CDR3 protein and no DNA. Its table records a few hundred thousand distinct CDR3 sequences. Sequenced sample: blood T cells: a sorted CD56 or NKG2C T cell subset, CD4+ or CD8+ T cells, or bulk PBMC T cells (not recorded which). These receptors came from a man between 18 and 69 years old in good health.

This chain uses TRBV7-3 with TRBJ2-3. From germline, CDR1 is SGHTA and CDR2 FQGTGA. CDR3 length: 15 residues. CDR3 region: CASSFSTTGTDTQYF.

V gene TRBV28 combines with J gene TRBJ2-1; with no DNA, the TCRdb D assignment of TRBD2 cannot be verified. Germline V gene data show CDR1 as MDHEN and CDR2 as SYDVKM. This CDR3 spans 13 amino acids. The CDR3 region is CASSFPPGLRQFF.

This rearrangement joins TRBV6-2 or TRBV6-3 to TRBJ2-5; TCRdb's assignment of TRBD2 cannot be checked, as there is no DNA. Germline V lookup: CDR1 MNHEY, CDR2 SVGEGT. The CDR3 is made up of 15 amino acids. CDR3 sequence reads: CASSYSSTSQETQYF.

The rearrangement links TRBV7-9 to TRBJ1-6. This CDR3 is 12 amino acids long. CDR1 SEHNR and CDR2 FQNEAQ come from the germline V gene (reference sequence). CDR3 amino acids: CASSLHSGPLHF.

The V gene is TRBV25-1, the J gene TRBJ2-4. The CDR3 sequence is 15 residues long. Germline assignment: CDR1 MGHDK and CDR2 SYGVNS. The CDR3 here is CASSATTDTTNIQYF.

This chain joins TRBV5-1 and TRBJ2-2; TCRdb returns TRBD2, unconfirmable since there is no DNA. Germline assignment: CDR1 SGHRS and CDR2 YFSETQ. CDR3 size: 15 residues. CDR3: CASSLLGLAPGELFF.

The chain links TRBV6-1 to TRBJ2-5; TCRdb indicates TRBD2, and absent DNA this call remains unverified. Germline loops: CDR1 MNHNS, CDR2 SASEGT. The CDR3 runs to 15 residues. CDR3 amino acids: CASNTLDFGKETQYF.

J is TRBJ1-3 and V is TRBV7-9; TCRdb calls TRBD1, which cannot be checked without DNA. The CDR3 spans 15 residues. Per germline, CDR1 SEHNR and CDR2 FQNEAQ (reference sequence). CDR3 protein: CASSLDRGKGNTIYF.

The chain recombines TRBV11-2 with TRBJ2-3; TCRdb's assignment of TRBD2 cannot be checked, as there is no DNA. Germline CDR1 reads SGHAT; CDR2 reads FQNNGV. The CDR3 totals 15 residues. The CDR3 sequence: CASSRFRGGEDTQYF.

This chain's CDR3 is CASSPYTASTDTQYF. The chain is built from TRBV7-2 and TRBJ2-3. The CDR3 sequence is 15 residues long. From germline, CDR1 is SGHTA and CDR2 FQGNSA.

This chain uses TRBV3-1 with TRBJ1-5. Germline lookup yields CDR1 LGHDT and CDR2 YNNKEL (reference sequence). The CDR3 contains 14 residues. The CDR3 region is CASSQMLTSQPQHF.

This chain joins TRBV3-1 and TRBJ1-4. CDR3 size: 15 residues. Germline CDR1 is LGHDT and CDR2 is YNNKEL (reference sequence). The CDR3 sequence: CASSQDPATNEKLFF. Filled out from reference TRBV3-1 and TRBJ1-4, the complete variable domain reads DTAVSQTPKYLVTQMGNDKSIKCEQNLGHDTMYWYKQDSKKFLKIMFSYNNKELIINETVPNRFSPKSPDKAHLNLHINSLELGDSAVYFCASSQDPATNEKLFFGSGTQLSVL.

V is TRBV2 and J is TRBJ1-1. The CDR3 is 11 residues long. CDR1 SNHLY and CDR2 FYNNEI come from the germline V gene. The chain's CDR3 is CASSGSKEAFF.

The V call is TRBV4-2, the J call TRBJ1-5. Germline V gene sequence: CDR1 LGHNA, CDR2 YNFKEQ. CDR3 length: 15 residues. The CDR3 is CASSQGLAGNQPQHF.

The V gene is TRBV7-3, the J gene TRBJ2-1. Germline loops: CDR1 SGHTA, CDR2 FQGTGA. The CDR3 is made up of 13 amino acids. The CDR3 is CASSFSGSDEQFF.

The V call is TRBV6-5, the J call TRBJ1-1. CDR1 MNHEY and CDR2 SVGAGI come from the germline V gene. The CDR3 consists of 13 residues. CDR3 protein: CASSYKGYDEAFF.

The rearrangement links TRBV13 to TRBJ1-6; there is no DNA to check the TCRdb D call of TRBD1. The CDR3 has 17 amino acids. CDR1 and CDR2 from the germline V gene are PRHDT and FYEKMQ (reference sequence). This CDR3 is CASSLVRTGDNNSPLHF.

This chain links TRBV5-1 with TRBJ1-5; absent DNA, TCRdb's TRBD1 call cannot be checked. The CDR3 covers 18 residues. Germline values: CDR1 SGHRS, CDR2 YFSETQ. CDR3 in amino acids: CASSPAPMSLLQGQPQHF.

The gene calls are TRBV25-1 and TRBJ2-1; TCRdb reports TRBD1, a call that lacks DNA to check it against. The CDR3 loop spans 15 amino acids. Germline CDR1 reads MGHDK; CDR2 reads SYGVNS. This CDR3 reads CASHTRQSGWNEQFF.

The V gene is TRBV3-1, the J gene TRBJ2-7; checking the TCRdb D call of TRBD2 is not possible without DNA. Looked up from germline, CDR1 is LGHDT and CDR2 is YNNKEL (reference sequence). This CDR3 is built from 15 residues. The CDR3 protein is CASSQGPGPDYEQYF.

The genes are TRBV27 and TRBJ2-1; the D call from TCRdb, TRBD2, cannot be confirmed without DNA. Germline-derived CDR1 and CDR2 are MNHEY and SMNVEV (reference sequence). The CDR3 has 16 residues. The CDR3 loop reads CASSRIAGSSYNEQFF.

J is TRBJ2-5 and V is TRBV20-1; lacking DNA, the TRBD1 call made by TCRdb goes unchecked. Germline CDR1 and CDR2: DFQATT and SNEGSKA (reference sequence). This CDR3 spans 14 amino acids. CDR3 amino acids: CSARWGGRVETQYF.

The genes are TRBV20-1 and TRBJ1-2. CDR3 length equals 16 residues. CDR1 and CDR2 from the germline V gene are DFQATT and SNEGSKA (reference sequence). CDR3 protein: CSARALQVISRDGYTF.

This chain joins TRBV5-1 and TRBJ1-4. The CDR3 is made up of 15 amino acids. Germline V CDR1 and CDR2: SGHRS, YFSETQ. This CDR3 reads CASSLARANEKLFFF.

This chain links TRBV5-1 with TRBJ2-1; TCRdb's D gene call, TRBD2, goes unchecked for lack of DNA. The CDR3 totals 18 residues. Germline CDR1 reads SGHRS; CDR2 reads YFSETQ. The CDR3 here is CASSQGLAGGPLLHEQFF. Together with reference TRBV5-1 and TRBJ2-1, the CDR3 gives the full variable domain: KAGVTQTPRYLIKTRGQQVTLSCSPISGHRSVSWYQQTPGQGLQFLFEYFSETQRNKGNFPGRFSGRQFSNSRSEMNVSTLELGDSALYLCASSQGLAGGPLLHEQFFGPGTRLTVL.

The chain links TRBV12-3 or TRBV12-4 to TRBJ1-2; TCRdb designates TRBD1, a call that cannot be tested without DNA. The CDR3 totals 14 residues. This CDR3 is CASSGTLVNYGYTF.